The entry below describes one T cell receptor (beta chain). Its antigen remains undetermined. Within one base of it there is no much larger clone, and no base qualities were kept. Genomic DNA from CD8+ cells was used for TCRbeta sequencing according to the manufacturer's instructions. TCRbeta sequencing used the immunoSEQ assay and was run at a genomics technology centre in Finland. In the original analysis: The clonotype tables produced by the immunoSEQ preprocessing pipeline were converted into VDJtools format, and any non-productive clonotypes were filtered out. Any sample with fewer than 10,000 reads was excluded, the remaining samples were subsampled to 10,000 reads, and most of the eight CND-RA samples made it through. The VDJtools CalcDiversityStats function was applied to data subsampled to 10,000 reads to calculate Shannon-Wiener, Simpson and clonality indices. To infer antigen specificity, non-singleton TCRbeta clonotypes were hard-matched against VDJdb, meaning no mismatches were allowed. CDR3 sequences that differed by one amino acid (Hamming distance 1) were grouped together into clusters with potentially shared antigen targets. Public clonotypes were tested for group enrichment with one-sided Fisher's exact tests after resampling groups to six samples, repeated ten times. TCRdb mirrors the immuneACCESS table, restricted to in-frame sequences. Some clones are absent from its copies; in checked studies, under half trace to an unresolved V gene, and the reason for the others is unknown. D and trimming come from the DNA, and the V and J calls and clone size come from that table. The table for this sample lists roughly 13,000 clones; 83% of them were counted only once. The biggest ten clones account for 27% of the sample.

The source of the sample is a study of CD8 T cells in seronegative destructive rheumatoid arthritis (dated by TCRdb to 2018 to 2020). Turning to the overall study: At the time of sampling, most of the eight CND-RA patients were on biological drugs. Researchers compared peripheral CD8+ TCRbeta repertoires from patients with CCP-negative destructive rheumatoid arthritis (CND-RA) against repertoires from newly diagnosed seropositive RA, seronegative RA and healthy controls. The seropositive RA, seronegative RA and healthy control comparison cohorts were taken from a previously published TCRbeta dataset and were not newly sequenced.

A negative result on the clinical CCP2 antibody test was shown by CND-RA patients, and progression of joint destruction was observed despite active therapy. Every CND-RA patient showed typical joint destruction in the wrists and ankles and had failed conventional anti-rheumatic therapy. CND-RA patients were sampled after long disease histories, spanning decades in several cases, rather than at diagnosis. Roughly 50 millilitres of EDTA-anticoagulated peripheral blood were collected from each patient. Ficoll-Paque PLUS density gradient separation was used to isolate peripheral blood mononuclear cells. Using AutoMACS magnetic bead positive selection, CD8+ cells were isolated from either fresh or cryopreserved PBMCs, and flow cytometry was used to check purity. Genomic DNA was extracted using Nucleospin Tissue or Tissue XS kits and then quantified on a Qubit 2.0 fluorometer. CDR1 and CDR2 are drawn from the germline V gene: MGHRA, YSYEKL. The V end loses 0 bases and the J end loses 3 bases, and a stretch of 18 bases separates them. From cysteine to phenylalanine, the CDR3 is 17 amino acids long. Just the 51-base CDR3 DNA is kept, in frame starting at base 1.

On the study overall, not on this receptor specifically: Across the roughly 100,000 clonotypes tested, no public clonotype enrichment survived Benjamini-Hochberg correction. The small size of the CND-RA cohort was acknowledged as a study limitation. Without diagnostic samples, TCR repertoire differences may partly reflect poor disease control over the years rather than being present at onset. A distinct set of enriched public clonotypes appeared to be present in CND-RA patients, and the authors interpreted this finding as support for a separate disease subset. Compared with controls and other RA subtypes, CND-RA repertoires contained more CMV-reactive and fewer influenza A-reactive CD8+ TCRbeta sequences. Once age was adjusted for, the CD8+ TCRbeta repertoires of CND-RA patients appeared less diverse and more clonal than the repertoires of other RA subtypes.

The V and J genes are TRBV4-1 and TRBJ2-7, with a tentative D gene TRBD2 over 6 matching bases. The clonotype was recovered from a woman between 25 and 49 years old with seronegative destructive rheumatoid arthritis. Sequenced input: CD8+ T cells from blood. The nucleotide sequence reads TGCGCCAGCAGCCAAGAGCCCACTTGGGGGGTGAACTACGAGCAGTACTTC. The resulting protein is CASSQEPTWGVNYEQYF.